Listed here are 3 T cell receptor beta chains from one sample, sequenced in a study of PD-L1 blockade in urothelial cancer. Specified time point: peripheral blood 6 weeks after treatment start. Assay used: immunoSEQ multiplex PCR; TCRdb lists only in-frame clones, some missing. The profile shows 41,000 or so clones, more than 75% of them singletons. This sample comprised PBMCs, obtained around atezolizumab (anti-PD-L1) treatment. The receptors come from a man aged 70-80 years with urothelial cancer.

The V and J genes are TRBV10-1 and TRBJ2-5; D is possibly TRBD2 (5 bases). Trimming removed 3 bases at V and 5 bases at J, with 13 bases between. This CDR3 has 14 amino acids. The germline V gene encodes CDR1 WNHNN and CDR2 SYGVQD (reference sequence). The DNA of the CDR3 is TGCGCCAGCAGTGACTCTAGCCGAGGGGAGACCCAGTACTTC. Protein sequence: CASSDSSRGETQYF.

The chain carries TRBV6-4 and TRBJ2-3; possible D gene TRBD2, 5 bases. The CDR3 has 14 residues. CDR1 MRHNA and CDR2 SNTAGT come from the germline V gene. The V end was cut by 2 bases, the J end by 3 bases, with 9 bases between. The CDR3 loop is CASSDTRTTDTQYF. DNA for the CDR3: TGTGCCAGCAGTGACACCCGGACTACAGATACGCAGTATTTT.

This clone appeared a single time. The V and J genes are TRBV27 and TRBJ2-4, with 7 nucleotides matching TRBD2. The CDR3 covers 16 residues. CDR1 and CDR2 (germline): MNHEY, SMNVEV (reference sequence). V shed 6 bases and J 1 base; nucleotides not matched to a gene: 9. The CDR3 region is CASRPGGRLAKNIQYF. CDR3 in DNA: TGTGCCAGCAGGCCAGGCGGGAGATTGGCCAAAAACATTCAGTACTTC.